The rows below give T cell receptor beta chains drawn from one sample of a study of metastatic and nonmetastatic thyroid tumors. MiXCR re-clonotyped the PCR reads for TCRdb. The data show 35,000 to 40,000 clones, less than 25% seen once. Material: blood. The receptors stem from a female donor with papillary thyroid cancer or a benign thyroid nodule (not recorded which). Some clones in this sample may be carry-over from other donors' samples. Each CDR3 is given with its conserved first and last residue. Each record gives: D gene, V gene, CDR3 protein. D genes are given only for firm matches.

.	TRBV27	CASSPLSGSGHNEQFF
.	TRBV20-1	CSARDELVGNYEQYF
.	TRBV7-2	CASSPSLAAHNYGYTF
TRBD1	TRBV6-1	CASSEALGTDSNQPQHF
.	TRBV18	CASSLPQTAGYGYTF
.	TRBV27	CASSLETGDYEQYF
.	TRBV20-1	CSAPSQVGGTEAFF
.	TRBV6-2/TRBV6-3	CVSSPTVETGELFF
.	TRBV3-1	CASSQEGIDEQFF
TRBD2	TRBV6-4	CASSDGTSGNTGELFF
.	TRBV7-9	CASSPTTVYEQYF
TRBD1	TRBV6-2/TRBV6-3	CASSFGTGSEQYF
.	TRBV12-3/TRBV12-4	CASSLGSRGAFF
.	TRBV28	CASTLLGAEKLFF
TRBD2	TRBV20-1	CSANKRESGTDTQYF